This T cell receptor (beta chain) was profiled in a study of identical twins. Study results and caveats: Models, which agreed with sharing between unrelated individuals, nonetheless underestimated the out-of-frame TCR alpha sharing seen in monozygotic twins.

As to this clonotype: Its target is not known.

The CDR3 is 15 amino acids. TCRdb passed the 5' RACE reads through MiXCR, listing each CDR3 protein once. Among around 690,000 distinct CDR3 sequences listed, around 21% were seen once. The same specimen was also included in a second study, on T cells expressing NK-cell markers.

Sample: PBMCs. The TCR originated in a woman younger than 30 in good health. The chain recombines TRBV21-1 with TRBJ2-7; the DNA was not used to check the table's D call, TRBD1. TRBV21-1 is an annotated pseudogene. The CDR3 sequence is CASSKETANSYEQYF. DNA of the CDR3: TGTGCCAGCAGCAAAGAGACAGCGAACTCCTACGAGCAGTACTTC.